This is a list of T cell receptor beta chains from one sample in a study of cytomegalovirus exposure and HLA in healthy donors. Here immunoSEQ multiplex PCR was the method, and the copy in TCRdb shows in-frame clones only, minus some. This table holds about 120,000 clones, about 70% found once. Sequencing was carried out using PBMCs. Receptors originate from a human donor in good health. The CDR3 runs from the conserved cysteine through the conserved F or W. D genes are given only for firm matches. Clone size is given for some rows only: seen once, a few or many times, or a class if the clone is expanded.

clone_size	d_call	v_call	j_call	cdr3_aa	cdr3_nt
.	.	TRBV30	TRBJ2-7	CAWSENRYEQYF	TGTGCCTGGAGTGAGAACAGATACGAGCAGTACTTC
few	.	TRBV6-5	TRBJ1-3	CASRQEVNSGNTIYF	TGTGCCAGCAGGCAGGAGGTTAACTCTGGAAACACCATATATTTT
.	TRBD1	TRBV7-9	TRBJ1-2	CASSQSRGTANNYGYTF	TGTGCCAGCAGCCAAAGCCGCGGGACAGCAAATAACTATGGCTACACCTTC
once	TRBD1	TRBV6-5	TRBJ1-5	CASSGDRGSNQPQHF	TGTGCCAGCAGTGGGGACAGGGGAAGCAATCAGCCCCAGCATTTT
.	.	TRBV28	TRBJ2-7	CASSFLADEQYF	TGTGCCAGCAGTTTTTTAGCAGACGAGCAGTACTTC
.	.	TRBV30	TRBJ1-2	CAWTPGQGPYGYTF	TGTGCCTGGACTCCTGGGCAGGGCCCCTATGGCTACACCTTC
.	TRBD1	TRBV6-5	TRBJ1-6	CASGGTGDNSPLHF	TGTGCCAGCGGCGGGACAGGGGATAATTCACCCCTCCACTTT
.	.	TRBV6-1	TRBJ1-2	CASSSPQGINYGYTF	TGTGCCAGCAGTAGTCCACAGGGAATCAACTATGGCTACACCTTC
.	.	TRBV6-1	TRBJ1-1	CASWDWDTEAFF	TGTGCCAGCTGGGACTGGGACACTGAAGCTTTCTTT
.	.	TRBV5-6	TRBJ2-7	CASSFRAPDTYEQYF	TGTGCCAGCAGCTTTCGGGCCCCGGACACCTACGAGCAGTACTTC
.	TRBD1	TRBV25-1	TRBJ1-1	CASSGTGGWEAFF	TGTGCCAGCAGTGGAACAGGGGGCTGGGAAGCTTTCTTT
.	.	TRBV5-6	TRBJ1-2	CASSGEGPRYYGYTF	TGTGCCAGCAGCGGGGAGGGGCCGAGATACTATGGCTACACCTTC
.	.	TRBV7-2	TRBJ2-6	CASSLRLASDSGANVLTF	TGTGCCAGCAGCTTAAGGCTAGCGTCTGACTCTGGGGCCAACGTCCTGACTTTC
.	TRBD1	TRBV4-1	TRBJ2-2	CASSQARIGTGNTGELFF	TGCGCCAGCAGCCAAGCAAGGATAGGGACAGGGAACACCGGGGAGCTGTTTTTT
once	TRBD1	TRBV11-1	TRBJ2-5	CASSSGRGQETQYF	TGTGCCAGCAGCTCCGGCAGGGGGCAAGAGACCCAGTACTTC
.	TRBD1	TRBV6-1	TRBJ2-2	CASSGTGAGELFF	TGTGCCAGCAGTGGGACAGGGGCCGGGGAGCTGTTTTTT
.	.	TRBV7-9	TRBJ1-5	CASSPQTGQPQHF	TGTGCCAGCAGCCCGCAAACGGGTCAGCCCCAGCATTTT
.	.	TRBV2	TRBJ1-3	CASHGQSGNTIYF	TGTGCCAGCCACGGACAGTCTGGAAACACCATATATTTT
.	.	TRBV6-1	TRBJ2-7	CASSETRMWYEQYF	TGTGCCAGCAGTGAGACTAGGATGTGGTACGAGCAGTACTTC
.	TRBD1	TRBV5-6	TRBJ2-7	CASSQGQGIYEQYF	TGTGCCAGCAGCCAGGGACAGGGGATCTACGAGCAGTACTTC
.	.	TRBV6-1	TRBJ2-7	CARKNSRYSYEQYF	TGTGCCAGAAAAAATTCGAGGTACTCCTACGAGCAGTACTTC